What follows describes a single T cell receptor (beta chain). The data were obtained in a study of blood T cells in healthy people across ages. A J-beta primer mix and a sample-barcoded 5' primer were used in a second PCR of roughly 7 to 12 cycles. TCRdb ran MiXCR on the 5' RACE reads and lists one entry per CDR3 protein. The sample lists almost 1 million distinct CDR3 sequences, just over 50% occurring once. Sequencing was done on a sample of blood. The clonotype comes from a woman between 55 and 75 years old in good health.

The CDR3 bases are TGTGCCAGCAGAAGCCCATACAGGGGCCCCCTCCACTTT. Encoded protein: CASRSPYRGPLHF. This chain connects TRBV28 to TRBJ1-6; 7 bases match TRBD1. Trimming cost V 6 bases and J 13 bases; bases outside gene matches: 9. The germline V gene encodes CDR1 MDHEN and CDR2 SYDVKM. This CDR3 region has 13 residues. Complete variable domain (other parts from reference TRBV28 and TRBJ1-6): DVKVTQSSRYLVKRTGEKVFLECVQDMDHENMFWYRQDPGLGLRLIYFSYDVKMKEKGDIPEGYSVSREKKERFSLILESASTNQTSMYLCASRSPYRGPLHFGNGTRLTVT.